This TCR beta chain was captured in a study of shared clonotypes between healthy human individuals. A word on this clone: Antigen unknown.

The authors distributed each subset's genomic DNA evenly over several immunoSEQ plates. Authors' data handling: With immunoSEQ giving junction-only sequences and no quality scores, filtering differed. The protocol was immunoSEQ multiplex PCR, while the TCRdb copy is restricted to in-frame clones and leaves out a portion. V and J calls plus clone size are reproduced from that table; the DNA served to infer D and trimming. Here the sample spans 2 million to 2.5 million clones, just under 95% being singletons. Study findings and constraints: Across subsets, estimated richness was generally greater for naive than for memory populations. About 5% of naive CD4 clonotypes were shared across a few donors.

The sequence was collected from a man between 18 and 35 years old in good health. Some clones in this sample may be carry-over from other donors' samples. The sequencing sample was made of naive CD4+ T cells from PBMCs. Subset indicated: CD45RA+ positively selected.

The CDR3 protein is CASSQGGQGGNIQYF. The DNA of the CDR3 is TGCGCCAGCAGCCAAGGGGGACAGGGGGGAAACATTCAGTACTTC. V is TRBV4-3 and J is TRBJ2-4; TRBD1 matches 11 bases. The germline V gene has CDR1 LGHNA and CDR2 YSLEER. There are 15 residues in the CDR3. Trimming removed 1 base from V and 6 bases from J; junction bases left unmatched: 2.